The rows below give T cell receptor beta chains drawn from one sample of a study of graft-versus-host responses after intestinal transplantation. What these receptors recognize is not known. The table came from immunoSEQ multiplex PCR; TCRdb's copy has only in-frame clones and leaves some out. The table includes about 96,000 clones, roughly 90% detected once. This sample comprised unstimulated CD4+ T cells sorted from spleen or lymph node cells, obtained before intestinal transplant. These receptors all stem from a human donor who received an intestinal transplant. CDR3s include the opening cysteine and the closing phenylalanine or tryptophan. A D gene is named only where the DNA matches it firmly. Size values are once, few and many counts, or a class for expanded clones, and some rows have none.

TGTGCCTGGGCCCCAACGGCAGGGGGCTTCGGCAATCAGCCCCAGCATTTT,CAWAPTAGGFGNQPQHF,.,17,TRBJ1-5,TRBD1,TRBV30
TGTGCCATCAGGGCTGGACTAGCGGGAGTTCGGGGCTACACAGATACGCAGTATTTT,CAIRAGLAGVRGYTDTQYF,.,19,TRBJ2-3,TRBD2,TRBV10-3
TGTGCCATCAGGGCCTTAGGGGTAGAGACCCAGTACTTC,CAIRALGVETQYF,.,13,TRBJ2-5,.,TRBV10-3
TGTGCCAGCAGCTTGCAGAGGCAAGAGACCCAGTACTTC,CASSLQRQETQYF,.,13,TRBJ2-5,.,TRBV5-8
TGTGCCAGCAGTCTCGGGACGGACTATGGCTACACCTTC,CASSLGTDYGYTF,.,13,TRBJ1-2,.,TRBV28
TGTGCCAGCAGCTCTCTGGGGCGGGAGCCACAGAATGAGCAGTTCTTC,CASSSLGREPQNEQFF,.,16,TRBJ2-1,TRBD2,TRBV5-4
TGTGCCAGTAGTTGGACTAGCGGGAGGACAGATACGCAGTATTTT,CASSWTSGRTDTQYF,.,15,TRBJ2-3,TRBD2,TRBV19
TGTGCCAGCAGCTTAGCGGGCAGGGGCACTGAAGCTTTCTTT,CASSLAGRGTEAFF,.,14,TRBJ1-1,.,TRBV7-9
TGCGCCAGCAGCTTGGACCTACATAATTATGGCTACACCTTC,CASSLDLHNYGYTF,once,14,TRBJ1-2,.,TRBV5-1
TGTGCCAGCAGCTCATGGCTAGCGCTAACACCCTACGAGCAGTACTTC,CASSSWLALTPYEQYF,.,16,TRBJ2-7,.,TRBV5-5
TGTGCCAGCTCACCACGCGGCGGACCAGACACCGGGGAGCTGTTTTTT,CASSPRGGPDTGELFF,once,16,TRBJ2-2,.,TRBV18
TGTGCCAGCAGCTTCCGACTAGCGGGGCCCCAGGGGGAGCAGTTCTTC,CASSFRLAGPQGEQFF,.,16,TRBJ2-1,TRBD2,TRBV7-6
TGTGCCAGCAGCCCGGGACCCCCCACTTACAATGAGCAGTTCTTC,CASSPGPPTYNEQFF,.,15,TRBJ2-1,.,TRBV11-3
TGTGCCAGTAGACCGGGCCCAAGCGGTGGGGCCAACGTCCTGACTTTC,CASRPGPSGGANVLTF,.,16,TRBJ2-6,.,TRBV19
TGTGCCAGCAGCCTAAGGGCGGGGGCCCCTGCCTACGAGCAGTACTTC,CASSLRAGAPAYEQYF,.,16,TRBJ2-7,.,TRBV9
TGTGCCAGCAGCTTAGGGGGTGGCGGGGTCTCCTACAATGAGCAGTTCTTC,CASSLGGGGVSYNEQFF,.,17,TRBJ2-1,.,TRBV11-3
TGCAGTGCTAGGTTCGGCCCGTCCCAGCATTTT,CSARFGPSQHF,once,11,TRBJ1-5,.,TRBV20-1
TGTGCCAGCAGTTACGTCAGAACTGGCAATGAGCAGTTCTTC,CASSYVRTGNEQFF,.,14,TRBJ2-1,.,TRBV6-6
TGTGCCAGCAGCCAAAGGACTCTGACTAGGGCTAATGAAAAACTGTTTTTT,CASSQRTLTRANEKLFF,.,17,TRBJ1-4,.,TRBV28
TGTGCCAGCAGTTACTCGACGGGTAGCAATCAGCCCCAGCATTTT,CASSYSTGSNQPQHF,.,15,TRBJ1-5,.,TRBV6-5
TGTGCCAGCAGCGAAACGGGCCTCTACGAGCAGTACTTC,CASSETGLYEQYF,.,13,TRBJ2-7,.,TRBV2
TGTGCCAGCTCACCGGTGGGACAGGTAAATCAGCCCCAGCATTTT,CASSPVGQVNQPQHF,once,15,TRBJ1-5,TRBD1,TRBV18
TGCGCCAGCAGCTTGGCCTGGGGGCGGTCTGAAGCTTTCTTT,CASSLAWGRSEAFF,.,14,TRBJ1-1,.,TRBV5-1
TGCGCCAGCAGCCAAGAAGGACGGACAGGTTACAATCAGCCCCAGCATTTT,CASSQEGRTGYNQPQHF,.,17,TRBJ1-5,TRBD1,TRBV4-1
TGTGCCAGCTCACGGGGACAGGAGAACACTGAAGCTTTCTTT,CASSRGQENTEAFF,.,14,TRBJ1-1,TRBD1,TRBV18
TGTGCCAGCAGTCCTCAGGGGTACACTGAAGCTTTCTTT,CASSPQGYTEAFF,.,13,TRBJ1-1,.,TRBV7-3
TGTGCCAGCAGCTTGGGGGACTATGGCTACACCTTC,CASSLGDYGYTF,.,12,TRBJ1-2,.,TRBV7-2
TGTGCCAGCAGTGAATTATCGAGGGGAGGGTACAATGAGCAGTTCTTC,CASSELSRGGYNEQFF,once,16,TRBJ2-1,TRBD2,TRBV25-1
TGTGCCAGCAGCCGCCAGGGGTGGGACAGGCGGACAGATACGCAGTATTTT,CASSRQGWDRRTDTQYF,.,17,TRBJ2-3,TRBD1,TRBV14
TGCAGCGTTGTAGGGGAGTCGTCGGGGACCCGAAGAGCTTTCTTT,CSVVGESSGTRRAFF,once,15,TRBJ1-1,.,TRBV29-1
TGTGCCAGTAGACAGACCACTGGGGCCAACGTCCTGACTTTC,CASRQTTGANVLTF,.,14,TRBJ2-6,.,TRBV19
TGCGCCAGCAGCTTGGTCCTACAGGGGCGTACAGACGAGCAGTACTTC,CASSLVLQGRTDEQYF,once,16,TRBJ2-7,TRBD1,TRBV5-1
TGTGCCAGCAGCCAAGTGGGTCAACTATCCTACGAGCAGTACTTC,CASSQVGQLSYEQYF,.,15,TRBJ2-7,.,TRBV4-2
TGCGCCAGCAGCAAAGACATTCGCTACGAGCAGTACTTC,CASSKDIRYEQYF,.,13,TRBJ2-7,.,TRBV5-1
TGTGCCAGCAGCCGGGGTAGGGTAGAGACCCAGTACTTC,CASSRGRVETQYF,.,13,TRBJ2-5,.,TRBV6-6
TGTGCCAGCAGTTTATCATGGCAGCCCCAGCATTTT,CASSLSWQPQHF,.,12,TRBJ1-5,.,TRBV28
TGTGCCGGAGCGGGTGGGCCGCGCGGTAATGAGCAGTTCTTC,CAGAGGPRGNEQFF,.,14,TRBJ2-1,.,TRBV7-9
TGCGCCAGCAGCAGGACCCAGAGCACAGATACGCAGTATTTT,CASSRTQSTDTQYF,.,14,TRBJ2-3,.,TRBV5-1
TGTGCCAGCAGCGCCGCTAGCGGGAGTTACAATGAGCAGTTCTTC,CASSAASGSYNEQFF,.,15,TRBJ2-1,TRBD2,TRBV9
TGCGCCAGCAGCTGGCGCCCGACAGGGGGCCAAGACTACGAGCAGTACTTC,CASSWRPTGGQDYEQYF,.,17,TRBJ2-7,TRBD1,TRBV4-1
TGTGCCAGTAGTCCGGGGACTAGCGGAGACACCGGGGAGCTGTTTTTT,CASSPGTSGDTGELFF,.,16,TRBJ2-2,TRBD2,TRBV19
TGTGCCAGCAGTTTATCCGGGACAGGGGGCGATCCGTCAATGGGCTACACCTTC,CASSLSGTGGDPSMGYTF,few,18,TRBJ1-2,TRBD1,TRBV27
TGCGCCAGCAGCATGGTGGCGGGAGGTCGAGGAGAGACCCAGTACTTC,CASSMVAGGRGETQYF,.,16,TRBJ2-5,TRBD2,TRBV5-1
TGTGCCAGCAGCTCACCTGGGACAGGGGGCCAGGAGACCCAGTACTTC,CASSSPGTGGQETQYF,.,16,TRBJ2-5,TRBD1,TRBV7-8
TGTGCCAGCAGTTCCCTCTCGGCAGGGCCTGTAAAACTGTTTTTT,CASSSLSAGPVKLFF,once,15,TRBJ1-4,.,TRBV27
TGCAGCGTTGAAGGGGGCTACAATCAGCCCCAGCATTTT,CSVEGGYNQPQHF,.,13,TRBJ1-5,.,TRBV29-1
TGTGCCAGCAGCGTAGAAGAGACTAGCGGGGTTAGCACAGATACGCAGTATTTT,CASSVEETSGVSTDTQYF,few,18,TRBJ2-3,TRBD2,TRBV9
TGCGCCAGCACAATACAGAGAGATCAGCCCCAGCATTTT,CASTIQRDQPQHF,.,13,TRBJ1-5,.,TRBV10-2